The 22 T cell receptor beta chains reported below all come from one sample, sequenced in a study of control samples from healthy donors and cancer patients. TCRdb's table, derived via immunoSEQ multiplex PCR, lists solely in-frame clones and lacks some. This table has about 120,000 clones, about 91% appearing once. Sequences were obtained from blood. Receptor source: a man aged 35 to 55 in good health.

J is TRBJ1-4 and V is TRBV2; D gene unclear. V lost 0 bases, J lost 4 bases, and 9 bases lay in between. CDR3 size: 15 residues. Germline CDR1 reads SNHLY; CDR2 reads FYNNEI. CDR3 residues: CASSEAGRLNEKLFF. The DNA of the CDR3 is TGTGCCAGCAGTGAAGCGGGCAGACTTAATGAAAAACTGTTTTTT.

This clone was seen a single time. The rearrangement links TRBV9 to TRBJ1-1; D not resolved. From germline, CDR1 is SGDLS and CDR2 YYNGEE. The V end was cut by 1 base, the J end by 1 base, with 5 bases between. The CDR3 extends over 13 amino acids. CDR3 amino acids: CASSVWENTEAFF. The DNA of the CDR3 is TGTGCCAGCAGCGTATGGGAGAACACTGAAGCTTTCTTT.

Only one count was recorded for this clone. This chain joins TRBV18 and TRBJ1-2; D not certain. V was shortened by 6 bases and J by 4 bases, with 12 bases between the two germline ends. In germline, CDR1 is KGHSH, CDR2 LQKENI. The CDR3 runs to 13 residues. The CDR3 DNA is TGTGCCAGCTCCCTGGCGGATCCCTATGGCTACACCTTC. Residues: CASSLADPYGYTF. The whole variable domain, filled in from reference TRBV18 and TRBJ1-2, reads NAGVMQNPRHLVRRRGQEARLRCSPMKGHSHVYWYRQLPEEGLKFMVYLQKENIIDESGMPKERFSAEFPKEGPSILRIQQVVRGDSAAYFCASSLADPYGYTFGSGTRLTVV.

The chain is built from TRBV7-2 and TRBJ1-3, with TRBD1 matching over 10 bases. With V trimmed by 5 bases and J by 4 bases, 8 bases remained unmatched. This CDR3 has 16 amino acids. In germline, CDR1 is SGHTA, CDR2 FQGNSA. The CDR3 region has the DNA TGTGCCAGCAGCGCCAGACAGGGGGCGAAAGGAAACACCATATATTTT. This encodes CASSARQGAKGNTIYF.

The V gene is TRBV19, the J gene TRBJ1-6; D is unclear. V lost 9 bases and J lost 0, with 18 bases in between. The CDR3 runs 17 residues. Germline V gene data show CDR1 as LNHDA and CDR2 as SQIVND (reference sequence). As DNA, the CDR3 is TGTGCCAGCACCCAGGACGGACCGAGCTCCTATAATTCACCCCTCCACTTT. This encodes CASTQDGPSSYNSPLHF.

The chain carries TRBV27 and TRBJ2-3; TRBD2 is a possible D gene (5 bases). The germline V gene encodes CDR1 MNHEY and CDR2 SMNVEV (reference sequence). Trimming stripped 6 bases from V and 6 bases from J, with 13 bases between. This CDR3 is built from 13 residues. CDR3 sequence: CASSRGRGDTQYF. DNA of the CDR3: TGTGCCAGCAGCCGAGGCCGGGGTGATACGCAGTATTTT.

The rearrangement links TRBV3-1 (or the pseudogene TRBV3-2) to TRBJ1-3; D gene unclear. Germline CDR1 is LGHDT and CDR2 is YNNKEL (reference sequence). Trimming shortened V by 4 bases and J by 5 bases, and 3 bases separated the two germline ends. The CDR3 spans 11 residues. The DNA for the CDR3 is TGTGCCAGCAGCCGAAGAAACACCATATATTTT. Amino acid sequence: CASSRRNTIYF.

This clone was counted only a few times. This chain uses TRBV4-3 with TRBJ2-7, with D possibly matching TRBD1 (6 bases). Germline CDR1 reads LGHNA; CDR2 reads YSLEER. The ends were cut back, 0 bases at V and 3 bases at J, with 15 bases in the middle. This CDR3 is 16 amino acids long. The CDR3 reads CASSQDRTGTFYEQYF. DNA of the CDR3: TGCGCCAGCAGCCAAGATCGGACCGGGACATTCTACGAGCAGTACTTC.

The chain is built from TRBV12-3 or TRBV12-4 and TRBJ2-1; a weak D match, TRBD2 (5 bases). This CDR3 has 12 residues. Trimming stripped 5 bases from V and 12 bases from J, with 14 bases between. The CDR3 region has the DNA TGTGCCAGCAGTGCACTAGTAATGGGGCAGTTCTTC. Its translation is CASSALVMGQFF.

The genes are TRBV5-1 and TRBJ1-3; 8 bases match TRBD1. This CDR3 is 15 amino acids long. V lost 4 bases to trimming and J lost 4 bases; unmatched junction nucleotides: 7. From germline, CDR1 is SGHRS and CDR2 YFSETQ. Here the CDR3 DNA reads TGCGCCAGCAGCCCAGACAGGGGAGTAGGAAACACCATATATTTT. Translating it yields CASSPDRGVGNTIYF. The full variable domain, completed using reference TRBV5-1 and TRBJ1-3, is KAGVTQTPRYLIKTRGQQVTLSCSPISGHRSVSWYQQTPGQGLQFLFEYFSETQRNKGNFPGRFSGRQFSNSRSEMNVSTLELGDSALYLCASSPDRGVGNTIYFGEGSWLTVV.

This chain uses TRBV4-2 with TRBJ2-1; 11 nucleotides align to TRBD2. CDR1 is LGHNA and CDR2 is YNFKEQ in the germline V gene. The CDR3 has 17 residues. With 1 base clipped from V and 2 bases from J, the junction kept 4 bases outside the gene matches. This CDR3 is CASSQGISGGAYNEQFF. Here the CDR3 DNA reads TGTGCCAGCAGCCAAGGGATTAGCGGGGGGGCCTACAATGAGCAGTTCTTC.

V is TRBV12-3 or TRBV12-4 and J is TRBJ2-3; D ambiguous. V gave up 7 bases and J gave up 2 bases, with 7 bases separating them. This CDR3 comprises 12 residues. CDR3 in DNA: TGTGCCAGCAACTACAACACAGATACGCAGTATTTT. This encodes CASNYNTDTQYF.

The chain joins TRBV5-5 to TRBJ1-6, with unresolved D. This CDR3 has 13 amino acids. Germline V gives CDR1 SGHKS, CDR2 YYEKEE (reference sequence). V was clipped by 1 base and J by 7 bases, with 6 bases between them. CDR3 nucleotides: TGTGCCAGCAGCTTGTTGATGAATTCACCCCTCCACTTT. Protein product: CASSLLMNSPLHF. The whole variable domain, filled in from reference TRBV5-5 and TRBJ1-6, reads DAGVTQSPTHLIKTRGQQVTLRCSPISGHKSVSWYQQVLGQGPQFIFQYYEKEERGRGNFPDRFSARQFPNYSSELNVNALLLGDSALYLCASSLLMNSPLHFGNGTRLTVT.

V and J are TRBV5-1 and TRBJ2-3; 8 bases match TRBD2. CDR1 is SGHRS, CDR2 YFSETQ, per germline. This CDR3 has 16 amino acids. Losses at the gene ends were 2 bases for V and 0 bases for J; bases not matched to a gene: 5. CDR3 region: CASSLLRGASTDTQYF. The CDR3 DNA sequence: TGCGCCAGCAGCTTACTGCGGGGGGCTAGCACAGATACGCAGTATTTT. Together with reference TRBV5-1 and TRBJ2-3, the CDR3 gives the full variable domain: KAGVTQTPRYLIKTRGQQVTLSCSPISGHRSVSWYQQTPGQGLQFLFEYFSETQRNKGNFPGRFSGRQFSNSRSEMNVSTLELGDSALYLCASSLLRGASTDTQYFGPGTRLTVL.

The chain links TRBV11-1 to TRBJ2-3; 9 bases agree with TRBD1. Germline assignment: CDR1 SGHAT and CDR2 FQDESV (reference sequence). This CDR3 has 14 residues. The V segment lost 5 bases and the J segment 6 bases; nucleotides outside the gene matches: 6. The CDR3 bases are TGTGCCAGCAGCCCCCGGACAGGGGCCGATACGCAGTATTTT. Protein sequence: CASSPRTGADTQYF.

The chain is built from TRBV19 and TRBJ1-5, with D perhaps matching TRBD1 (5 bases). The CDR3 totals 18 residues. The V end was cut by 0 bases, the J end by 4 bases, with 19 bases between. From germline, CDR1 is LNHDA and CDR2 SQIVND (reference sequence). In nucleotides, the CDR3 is TGTGCCAGTAGTATAGATTCACCGGGGGATAGCCTAAATCAGCCCCAGCATTTT. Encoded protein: CASSIDSPGDSLNQPQHF.

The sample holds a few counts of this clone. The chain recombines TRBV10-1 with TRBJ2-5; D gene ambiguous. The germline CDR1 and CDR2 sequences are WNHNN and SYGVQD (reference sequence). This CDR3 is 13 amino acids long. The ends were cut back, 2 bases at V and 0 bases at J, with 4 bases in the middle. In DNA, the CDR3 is TGCGCCAGCAGTGAGGGCAACCAAGAGACCCAGTACTTC. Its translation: CASSEGNQETQYF.

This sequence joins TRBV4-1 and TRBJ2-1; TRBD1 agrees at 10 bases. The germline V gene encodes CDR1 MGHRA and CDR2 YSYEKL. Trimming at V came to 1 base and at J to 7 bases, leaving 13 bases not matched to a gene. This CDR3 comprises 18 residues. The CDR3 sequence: CASSQVFMRQGARNEQFF. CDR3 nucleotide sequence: TGCGCCAGCAGCCAAGTGTTTATGAGACAGGGGGCTCGAAATGAGCAGTTCTTC.

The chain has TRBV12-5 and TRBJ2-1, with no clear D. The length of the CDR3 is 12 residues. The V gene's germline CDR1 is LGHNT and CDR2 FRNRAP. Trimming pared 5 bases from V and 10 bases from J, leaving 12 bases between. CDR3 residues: CASGPDFGEQFF. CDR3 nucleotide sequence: TGTGCTAGTGGTCCCGACTTCGGAGAGCAGTTCTTC.

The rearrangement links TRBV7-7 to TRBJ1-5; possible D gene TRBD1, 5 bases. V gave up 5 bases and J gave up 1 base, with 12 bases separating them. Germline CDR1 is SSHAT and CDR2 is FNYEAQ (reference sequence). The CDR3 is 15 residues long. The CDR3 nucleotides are TGTGCCAGCAGCCACTGCCGACAGAGCAATCAGCCCCAGCATTTT. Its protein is CASSHCRQSNQPQHF.

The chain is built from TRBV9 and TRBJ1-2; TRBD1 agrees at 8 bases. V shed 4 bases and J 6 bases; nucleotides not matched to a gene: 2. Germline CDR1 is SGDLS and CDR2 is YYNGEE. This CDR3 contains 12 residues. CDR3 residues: CASSSGQDGYTF. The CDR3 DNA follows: TGTGCCAGCAGCTCGGGACAGGATGGCTACACCTTC.

The CDR3 spells CASSFNGGFGEKLFF. The CDR3 nucleotides read TGTGCCAGCAGCTTTAACGGGGGATTTGGGGAAAAACTGTTTTTT. The rearrangement joins TRBV7-2 to TRBJ1-4; D is possibly TRBD1 (5 bases). This CDR3 has 15 residues. V dropped 3 bases and J dropped 8 bases, with 16 bases sitting between them. Germline lookup yields CDR1 SGHTA and CDR2 FQGNSA.